What follows is one T cell receptor beta chain and its context. Its antigen is undetermined. These data originate in a study of CXCR3-negative and CXCR3-positive naive CD8 T cells. Researchers reported sorting every CD8+ T cell subset in triplicate, under 350,000 cells per sort. Naive cells were sorted as CD45RO-, CCR7+, CD27+ and CD95-. Through 5' RACE with UMI labels, the TRB cDNA libraries were prepared. TCRdb reprocessed the 5' RACE reads; each CDR3 protein has one entry and no DNA is given. The table for this sample gives approximately 7,000 distinct CDR3 sequences. The CDR3 totals 14 residues. Germline V lookup: CDR1 ENHRY, CDR2 SYGVKD. Study conclusions and caveats: With CXCR3 expression partially decreased after cryopreservation, most assays relied on fresh PBMCs. In CXCR3-positive naive cells, the TRB CDR3s were more hydrophobic than in CXCR3-negative naive cells. For naive cells, CXCR3-negative and CXCR3-positive subsets had similar TRBV-TRBJ usage; for memory cells, usage differed.

The chain recombines TRBV10-3 with TRBJ2-1. This sequence originates from a human donor in good health. Some clones in this sample may be carry-over from other donors' samples. The sequenced material came from naive CXCR3+ CD8+ T cells from blood. Indicated subset: CD45RO-CCR7+CD27+CD95- naive CD8+ T cells expressing CXCR3 (TNR3+). CDR3 sequence reads: CAISVADSLDEQFF.